This T cell receptor beta chain was captured in a study of T cells after yellow fever vaccination. The CDR3 is made up of 14 amino acids. CDR1 is MDHEN, CDR2 SYDVKM, per germline. TCRdb re-called the 5' RACE reads with MiXCR, one entry per CDR3 protein. The sample shows about 630,000 distinct CDR3 sequences, 9% to 15% of them seen only once. The sample was PBMCs, taken on the day of the yellow fever booster vaccination. This receptor was obtained from a man in his thirties or forties who received the YFV17D yellow fever vaccine. The V and J genes are TRBV28 and TRBJ2-3; 11 bases are a match to TRBD2. The CDR3 bases are TGTGTCACCTTAGCGGGAGGGCGGGCAGATACGCAGTATTTT. This translates into CVTLAGGRADTQYF.